This T cell receptor (beta chain) derives from a study of cytomegalovirus exposure and HLA in healthy donors. Libraries were prepared by immunoSEQ multiplex PCR; TCRdb keeps only in-frame clonotypes and omits some of them. The data hold some 120,000 clones, with roughly 89% observed a single time. General observations from the study: The classifier, whose performance was assessed in both the original and validation cohorts, reportedly diagnosed cytomegalovirus status with high specificity and sensitivity.

V shed 2 bases and J 4 bases; nucleotides not matched to a gene: 5. Germline V lookup: CDR1 SGDLS, CDR2 YYNGEE. This CDR3 spans 14 amino acids. Concerning this clone itself: Its antigen is not identified.

The TCR was taken from a woman aged 18-29 years in good health and CMV-seronegative. Sequenced: PBMCs. This chain joins TRBV9 and TRBJ1-2; 7 bases are a match to TRBD1. Here the CDR3 reads CASSVDRSGYGYTF. DNA for the CDR3: TGTGCCAGCAGCGTGGACAGGAGTGGCTATGGCTACACCTTC.